The subject of this entry is one TCR beta chain. Additional DNA sequences in this sample encode the identical CDR3. Authors' methods: For nucleated cells, counts were estimated from reference gene primer amplification. TCRdb's copy holds only in-frame clones and misses some; the assay was immunoSEQ multiplex PCR. V, J and clone size were drawn from that table, and D and trimming were deduced from the DNA. The table lists roughly 97,000 clones, approximately 76% of them singletons. The data stem from a study of blood T cell repertoires in COVID-19. As for the study in general: COVID-19 samples from acute and convalescent phases originated in the United States, Italy and Spain. Sources were T cells, B-cell-depleted T cells, or PBMCs; the material itself was cDNA or gDNA.

This clonotype was sampled from a man in his 70s with acute or convalescent COVID-19. The specimen sequenced was peripheral blood.

Written as DNA, the CDR3 is TGTGCCAGCAGTTACAGGGGTGGTGAAGCTTTCTTT. Translating it yields CASSYRGGEAFF. J is TRBJ1-1 and V is TRBV6-5, with D possibly TRBD1 on 5 matching bases. V lost 2 bases and J 7 bases, leaving 8 bases between the germline ends. This CDR3 spans 12 amino acids. Germline V gene data show CDR1 as MNHEY and CDR2 as SVGAGI.